These T cell receptor beta chains were read from a single sample in a study of blood T cell repertoires in COVID-19. Libraries were prepared by immunoSEQ multiplex PCR; TCRdb keeps only in-frame clonotypes and omits some of them. The data show around 100,000 clones, around 92% seen once. Material for sequencing was peripheral blood. The receptors derive from a woman aged 55 to 70 with acute or convalescent COVID-19. Each CDR3 is given with its conserved first and last residue. D genes are given only for firm matches. The listing skips clone size in some rows; elsewhere it reads once, few, many or a size class.

clone size	V gene	D gene	J gene	CDR3 DNA	CDR3 protein
.	TRBV18	.	TRBJ1-5	TGTGCCAGCTCACTGAGGGAGGATCAGCCCCAGCATTTT	CASSLREDQPQHF
.	TRBV6-5	TRBD1	TRBJ2-7	TGTGCCAGCAGTATGGACAGGGCCTACGAGCAGTACTTC	CASSMDRAYEQYF
.	TRBV12-3/TRBV12-4	.	TRBJ1-5	TGTGCCAGCAGTTTACTCGTCCAGCCCCAGCATTTT	CASSLLVQPQHF
.	TRBV28	TRBD1	TRBJ2-5	TGTGCCAGCAGTTCGTTAGGGACAGGACTCCCCTGGGCCCAGTACTTC	CASSSLGTGLPWAQYF
.	TRBV6-5	.	TRBJ1-4	TGTGCCAGCGTGGGCCCCGGCCAGGAAAAACTGTTTTTT	CASVGPGQEKLFF
.	TRBV29-1	TRBD1	TRBJ1-1	TGCAGCGTTCGGGACAGGCCGGACACTGAAGCTTTCTTT	CSVRDRPDTEAFF
.	TRBV12-3/TRBV12-4	.	TRBJ2-2	TGTGCCAGCAGTTTACACAGGGGGGAGCTGTTTTTT	CASSLHRGELFF
.	TRBV6-5	.	TRBJ1-1	TGTGCCAGCAGGAAGCGGACGAAGAACACTGAAGCTTTCTTT	CASRKRTKNTEAFF
few	TRBV7-9	.	TRBJ2-7	TGTGCCAGCAGCGCAGGGCTCACCTACGAGCAGTACTTC	CASSAGLTYEQYF
.	TRBV7-9	TRBD1	TRBJ1-4	TGTGCCAGCAGCGCAACAGGGGCCATTAATGAAAAACTGTTTTTT	CASSATGAINEKLFF
once	TRBV30	TRBD1	TRBJ1-2	TGTGCCTGGACTCGATCGATGACAGGGTTGGGCTACACCTTC	CAWTRSMTGLGYTF
.	TRBV5-4	.	TRBJ2-3	TGTGCCAGCAGCTTGGCCGAGGGTGGATATACGCAGTATTTT	CASSLAEGGYTQYF
.	TRBV28	.	TRBJ2-1	TGTGCCAGCAGTCGAGATCCGGGAGTCCTCGATGAGCAGTTCTTC	CASSRDPGVLDEQFF
few	TRBV5-5	.	TRBJ1-5	TGTGCCAGCAGCCGGGGTCCAGGGGACAATCAGCCCCAGCATTTT	CASSRGPGDNQPQHF
.	TRBV3-1/TRBV3-2	TRBD1	TRBJ1-5	TGTGCCAGCAGCCGCGGACAGGGAATAAATCAGCCCCAGCATTTT	CASSRGQGINQPQHF
few	TRBV27	.	TRBJ2-6	TGTGCCAGTTCCCGGGTCTTCCTTTCTGGGGCCAACGTCCTGACTTTC	CASSRVFLSGANVLTF
.	TRBV27	.	TRBJ2-5	TGTGCCAGCACGCGAAGGGGCCAAGAGACCCAGTACTTC	CASTRRGQETQYF
.	TRBV7-8	TRBD1	TRBJ1-6	TGTGCCAGCAGCGTTTCACAGGGGGCTAGGAATTCACCCCTCCACTTT	CASSVSQGARNSPLHF
.	TRBV28	TRBD1	TRBJ1-6	TGTGCCAGCAGTTACAGGGGGCGCGGATCACCCCTCCACTTT	CASSYRGRGSPLHF
.	TRBV12-3/TRBV12-4	.	TRBJ2-2	TGTGCCAGCAGGTTTACAGGGACCGGGGAGCTGTTTTTT	CASRFTGTGELFF
.	TRBV9	TRBD1	TRBJ1-4	TGTGCCAGCAGCGTAGAGTTCACAGGGGAGAGGAAACTGTTTTTT	CASSVEFTGERKLFF
.	TRBV12-3/TRBV12-4	.	TRBJ1-2	TGTGCCAGCAGTTCTCAGGTCGTCTATGGCTACACCTTC	CASSSQVVYGYTF
once	TRBV3-1/TRBV3-2	.	TRBJ2-7	TGTGCCAGCAGCCGCAGGACACCGCTAGTAAACGAGCAGTACTTC	CASSRRTPLVNEQYF
once	TRBV12-3/TRBV12-4	.	TRBJ1-2	TGTGCCAGCAGTCCCCTGGACTCGTACACCTTC	CASSPLDSYTF
.	TRBV28	TRBD2	TRBJ2-1	TGTGCCAGCAGTTTACTCGGGACTAGCGAATACAATGAGCAGTTCTTC	CASSLLGTSEYNEQFF
.	TRBV5-1	TRBD1	TRBJ1-2	TGCGCCAGCAGCTTCCCGGGACAGGAGGGCTACACCTTC	CASSFPGQEGYTF
.	TRBV5-4	.	TRBJ1-2	TGTGCCAGCAGCAGACCGACAACAGGTCCCCTCTATGGCTACACCTTC	CASSRPTTGPLYGYTF
.	TRBV24-1	TRBD2	TRBJ2-3	TGTGCCACCAGCCCGACCCTAGCGGGAGGAGGGGATACGCAGTATTTT	CATSPTLAGGGDTQYF
.	TRBV6-1	TRBD1	TRBJ2-7	TGTGCCAGCAGTGAACAGGGGGCTAGGGTCTACGAGCAGTACTTC	CASSEQGARVYEQYF
.	TRBV5-1	.	TRBJ2-7	TGCGCCAGCTGGGGCGGGACCTACGAGCAGTACTTC	CASWGGTYEQYF
.	TRBV6-5	.	TRBJ2-1	TGTGCCAGCAGCGACCCGACTAGACTGTTCTTC	CASSDPTRLFF
.	TRBV24-1	TRBD2	TRBJ2-3	TGTGCCACCAGTGATTTGGGGACTAGCGAGAGTCCAGATACGCAGTATTTT	CATSDLGTSESPDTQYF
.	TRBV27	.	TRBJ2-3	TGTGCCAGCAGCCCTCAATTGCGTGATACGCAGTATTTT	CASSPQLRDTQYF
.	TRBV19	.	TRBJ1-5	TGTGCCAGTGCCTTACGGGGTCCGAATCAGCCCCAGCATTTT	CASALRGPNQPQHF
.	TRBV27	TRBD1	TRBJ2-1	TGTGCCAGCAGTTTTGCACGGACAGGGTTCAATGAGCAGTTCTTC	CASSFARTGFNEQFF
.	TRBV27	TRBD1	TRBJ1-5	TGTGCCAGCAGTGGGACCGGGACAGGGTGGAATCAGCCCCAGCATTTT	CASSGTGTGWNQPQHF
.	TRBV20-1	TRBD2	TRBJ2-3	TGCAGCGGGAGGGCAGGTGATACGCAGTATTTT	CSGRAGDTQYF
.	TRBV7-6	TRBD1	TRBJ2-5	TGTGCCAGCAGCCTGGGACAGGGAGTGCGGGAGACCCAGTACTTC	CASSLGQGVRETQYF
few	TRBV3-1/TRBV3-2	.	TRBJ2-1	TGTGCCAGCAGCCAATCCCTAGCTCGGGATGAGCAGTTCTTC	CASSQSLARDEQFF
.	TRBV2	.	TRBJ1-5	TGTGCCAGCAACAGGGACGGTCGCAATCAGCCCCAGCATTTT	CASNRDGRNQPQHF
.	TRBV9	.	TRBJ1-3	TGTGCCAGCAGCGTAAGTCCTGGAGACACCATATATTTT	CASSVSPGDTIYF
.	TRBV2	.	TRBJ1-1	TGTGCCAGCAGGAACGACCCTGGGGGAGGGAACACTGAAGCTTTCTTT	CASRNDPGGGNTEAFF
.	TRBV30	TRBD1	TRBJ1-3	TGTGCCTGGTCCGTCGGGACAGTCACTGGAAACACCATATATTTT	CAWSVGTVTGNTIYF
.	TRBV19	.	TRBJ1-1	TGTGCCAGTACCCCTCGGGGGGAGAGGTTCACTGAAGCTTTCTTT	CASTPRGERFTEAFF
.	TRBV3-1/TRBV3-2	TRBD1	TRBJ1-1	TGTGCCAGCAGCCCCTCGGACAGGGGCGGGGGTGAAGCTTTCTTT	CASSPSDRGGGEAFF
.	TRBV11-3	TRBD1	TRBJ2-1	TGTGCCAGCAGATTAGGCAGGGGAGGGGGGACAGGGACAGCAGGTGAGCAGTTCTTC	CASRLGRGGGTGTAGEQFF
.	TRBV18	.	TRBJ1-2	TGTGCCAGCTCACCCTATCAATCAGGGTTGAATGGCTACACCTTC	CASSPYQSGLNGYTF
.	TRBV2	.	TRBJ1-3	TGTGCCAGCAGTGAAGCTCTTCTTCTCTCTGGAAACACCATATATTTT	CASSEALLLSGNTIYF
.	TRBV11-2	.	TRBJ1-1	TGTGCCAGCAGCTTATATTTCGCCGGGAACACTGAAGCTTTCTTT	CASSLYFAGNTEAFF
.	TRBV19	TRBD2	TRBJ2-1	TGTGCCAGTAGTCGGACTAGCGTCAATGAGCAGTTCTTC	CASSRTSVNEQFF
.	TRBV11-2	TRBD1	TRBJ1-2	TGTGCCAGCAGCTCGGGACAGGGGGCCAAGGGGGGGGGCTACACCTTC	CASSSGQGAKGGGYTF
few	TRBV19	.	TRBJ1-2	TGTGCCAGTAGTGAGACAGGACACAATCTAAACTATGGCTACACCTTC	CASSETGHNLNYGYTF
.	TRBV6-5	.	TRBJ1-2	TGTGCCAGCATGAGGGCGGCCCTTCCTGAGGAAGGCTACACCTTC	CASMRAALPEEGYTF
.	TRBV19	TRBD2	TRBJ2-5	TGTGCCAGTAGTATCGGTCTAGCGGGAGTTCAAGAGACCCAGTACTTC	CASSIGLAGVQETQYF
.	TRBV28	.	TRBJ2-3	TGTGCCAGCAGTCCTCCTAGGAGGGGGCCAGATACGCAGTATTTT	CASSPPRRGPDTQYF